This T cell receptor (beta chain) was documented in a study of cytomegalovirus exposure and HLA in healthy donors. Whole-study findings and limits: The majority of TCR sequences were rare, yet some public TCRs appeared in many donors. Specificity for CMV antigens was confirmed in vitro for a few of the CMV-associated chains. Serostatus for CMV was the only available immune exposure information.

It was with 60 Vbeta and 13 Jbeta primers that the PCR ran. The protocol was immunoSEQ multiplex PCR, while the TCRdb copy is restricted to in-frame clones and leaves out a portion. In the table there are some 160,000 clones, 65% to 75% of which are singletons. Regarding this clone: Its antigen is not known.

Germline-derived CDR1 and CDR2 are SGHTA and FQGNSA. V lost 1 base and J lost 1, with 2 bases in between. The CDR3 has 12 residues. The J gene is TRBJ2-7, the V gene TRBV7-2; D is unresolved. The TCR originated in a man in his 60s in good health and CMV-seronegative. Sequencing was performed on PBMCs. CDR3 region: CASSLVSYEQYF. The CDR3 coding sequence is TGTGCCAGCAGCTTAGTATCCTACGAGCAGTACTTC.